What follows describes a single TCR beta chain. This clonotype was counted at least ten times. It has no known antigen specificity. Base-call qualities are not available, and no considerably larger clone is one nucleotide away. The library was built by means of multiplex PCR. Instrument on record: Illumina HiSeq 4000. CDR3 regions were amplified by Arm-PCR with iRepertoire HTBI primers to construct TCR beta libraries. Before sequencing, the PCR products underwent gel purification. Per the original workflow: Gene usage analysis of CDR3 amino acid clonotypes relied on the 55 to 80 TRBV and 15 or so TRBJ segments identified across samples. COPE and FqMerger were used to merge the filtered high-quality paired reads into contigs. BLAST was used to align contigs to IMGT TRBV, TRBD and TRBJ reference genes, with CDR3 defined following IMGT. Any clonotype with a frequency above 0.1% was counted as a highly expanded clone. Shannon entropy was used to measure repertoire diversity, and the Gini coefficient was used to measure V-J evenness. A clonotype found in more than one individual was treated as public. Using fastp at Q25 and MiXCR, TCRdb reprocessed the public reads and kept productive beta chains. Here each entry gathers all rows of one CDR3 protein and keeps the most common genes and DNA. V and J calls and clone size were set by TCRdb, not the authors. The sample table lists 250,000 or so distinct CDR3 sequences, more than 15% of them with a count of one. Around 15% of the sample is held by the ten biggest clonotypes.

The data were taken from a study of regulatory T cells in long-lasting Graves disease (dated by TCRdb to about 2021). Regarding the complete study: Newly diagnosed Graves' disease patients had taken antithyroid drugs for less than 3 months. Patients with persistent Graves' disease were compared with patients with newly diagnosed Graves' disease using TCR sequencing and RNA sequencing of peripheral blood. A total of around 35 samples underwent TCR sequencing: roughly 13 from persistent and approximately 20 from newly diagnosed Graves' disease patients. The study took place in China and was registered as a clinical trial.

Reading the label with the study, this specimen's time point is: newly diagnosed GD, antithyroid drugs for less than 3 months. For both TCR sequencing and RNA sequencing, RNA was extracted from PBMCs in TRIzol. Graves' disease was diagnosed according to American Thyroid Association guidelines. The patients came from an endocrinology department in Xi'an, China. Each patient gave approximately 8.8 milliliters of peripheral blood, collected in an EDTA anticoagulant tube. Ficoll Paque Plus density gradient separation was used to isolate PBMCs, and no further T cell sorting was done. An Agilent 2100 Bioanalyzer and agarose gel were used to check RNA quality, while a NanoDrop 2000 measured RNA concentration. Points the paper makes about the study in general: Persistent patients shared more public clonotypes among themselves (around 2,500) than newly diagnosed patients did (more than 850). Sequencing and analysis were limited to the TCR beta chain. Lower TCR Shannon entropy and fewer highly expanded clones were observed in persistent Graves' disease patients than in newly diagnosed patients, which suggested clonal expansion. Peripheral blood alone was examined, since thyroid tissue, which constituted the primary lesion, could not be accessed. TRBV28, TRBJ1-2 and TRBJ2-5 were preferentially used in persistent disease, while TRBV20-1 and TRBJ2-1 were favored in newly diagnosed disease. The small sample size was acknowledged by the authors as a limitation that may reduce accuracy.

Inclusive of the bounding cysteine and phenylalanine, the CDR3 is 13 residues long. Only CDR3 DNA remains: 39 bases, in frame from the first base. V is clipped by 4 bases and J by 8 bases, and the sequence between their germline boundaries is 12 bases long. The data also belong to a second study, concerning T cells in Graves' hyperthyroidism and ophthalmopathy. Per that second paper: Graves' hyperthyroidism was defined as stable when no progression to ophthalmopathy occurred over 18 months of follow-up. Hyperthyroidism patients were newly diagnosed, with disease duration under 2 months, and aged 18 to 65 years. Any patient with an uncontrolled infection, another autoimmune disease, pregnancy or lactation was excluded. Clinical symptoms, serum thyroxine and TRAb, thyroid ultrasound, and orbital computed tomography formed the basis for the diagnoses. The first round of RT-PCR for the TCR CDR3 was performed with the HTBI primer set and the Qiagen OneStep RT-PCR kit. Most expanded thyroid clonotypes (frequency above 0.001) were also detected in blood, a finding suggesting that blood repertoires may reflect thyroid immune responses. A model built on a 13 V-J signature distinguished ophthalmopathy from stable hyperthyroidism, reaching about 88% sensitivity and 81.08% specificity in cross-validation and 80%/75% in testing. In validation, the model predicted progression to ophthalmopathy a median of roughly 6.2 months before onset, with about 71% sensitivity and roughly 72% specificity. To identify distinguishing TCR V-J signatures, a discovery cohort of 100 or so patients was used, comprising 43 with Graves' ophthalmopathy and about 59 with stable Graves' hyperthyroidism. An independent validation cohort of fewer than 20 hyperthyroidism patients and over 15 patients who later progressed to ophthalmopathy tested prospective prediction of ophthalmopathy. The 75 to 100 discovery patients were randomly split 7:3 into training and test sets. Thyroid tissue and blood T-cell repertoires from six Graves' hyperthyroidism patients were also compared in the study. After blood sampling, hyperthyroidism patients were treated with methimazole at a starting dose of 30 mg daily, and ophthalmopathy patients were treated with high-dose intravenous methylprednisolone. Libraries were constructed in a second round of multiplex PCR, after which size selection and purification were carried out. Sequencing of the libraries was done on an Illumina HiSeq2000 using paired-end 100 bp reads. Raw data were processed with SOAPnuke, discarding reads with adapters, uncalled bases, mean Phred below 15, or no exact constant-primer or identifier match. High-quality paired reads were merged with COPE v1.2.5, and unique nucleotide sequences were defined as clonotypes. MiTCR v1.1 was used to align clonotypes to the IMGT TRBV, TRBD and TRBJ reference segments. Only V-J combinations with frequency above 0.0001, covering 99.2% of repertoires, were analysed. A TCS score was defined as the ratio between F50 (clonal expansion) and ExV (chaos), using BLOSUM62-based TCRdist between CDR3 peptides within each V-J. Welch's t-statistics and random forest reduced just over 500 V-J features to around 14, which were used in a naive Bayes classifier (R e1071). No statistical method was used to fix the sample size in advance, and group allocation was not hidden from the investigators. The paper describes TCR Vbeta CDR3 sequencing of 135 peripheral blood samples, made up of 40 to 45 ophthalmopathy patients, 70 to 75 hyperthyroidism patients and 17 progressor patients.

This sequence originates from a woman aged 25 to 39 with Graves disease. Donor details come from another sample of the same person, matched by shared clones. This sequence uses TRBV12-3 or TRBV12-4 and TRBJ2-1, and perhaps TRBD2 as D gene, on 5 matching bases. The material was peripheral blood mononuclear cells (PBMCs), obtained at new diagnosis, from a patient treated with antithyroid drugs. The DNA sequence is TGTGCCAGCAGTTCAACTAGGGCCTATGAGCAGTTCTTC. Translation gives CASSSTRAYEQFF.